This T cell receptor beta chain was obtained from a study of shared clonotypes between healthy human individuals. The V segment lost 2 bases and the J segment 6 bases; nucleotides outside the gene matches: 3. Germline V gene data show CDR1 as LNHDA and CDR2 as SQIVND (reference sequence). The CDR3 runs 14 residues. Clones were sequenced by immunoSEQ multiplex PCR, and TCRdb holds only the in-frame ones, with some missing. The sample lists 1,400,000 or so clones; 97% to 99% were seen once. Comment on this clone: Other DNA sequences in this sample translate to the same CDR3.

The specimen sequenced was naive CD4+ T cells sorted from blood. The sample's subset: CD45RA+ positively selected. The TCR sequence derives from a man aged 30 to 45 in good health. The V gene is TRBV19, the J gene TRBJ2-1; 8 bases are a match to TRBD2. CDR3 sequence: CASSILAGGNEQFF. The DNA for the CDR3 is TGTGCCAGTAGTATACTAGCGGGCGGCAATGAGCAGTTCTTC.